This T cell receptor beta chain is drawn from a study of blood T cells in healthy people across ages. Study observations and caveats: With unsorted PBMCs, a conclusive comparison of naive versus antigen-experienced cells was not possible.

Comments on this clonotype: The antigen is undetermined.

Next came a second PCR, run for roughly 6 to 11 cycles, which used a sample-barcoded 5' primer along with a J-beta primer mix. All cDNA molecules were each tagged by a template-switch adaptor with 12 random nucleotides. TCRdb fed the 5' RACE reads into MiXCR, producing one record per CDR3 protein. Of 1.5 million or so distinct CDR3 sequences detected, 35% to 45% appear once; the ten largest clones hold more than 4%. The sequencing input was blood. This TCR was recovered from a woman aged 18-29 years in good health.

The DNA of the CDR3 is TGTGCCAGCAGCCCACCTGGGGGTACATCCCAGTACTTC. Amino acids: CASSPPGGTSQYF. V and J are TRBV7-2 and TRBJ2-5, with D possibly being TRBD1 or TRBD2 (5 bases each). The CDR3 is made up of 13 amino acids. V was pared by 5 bases and J by 9 bases, with 16 bases between. Germline V lookup: CDR1 SGHTA, CDR2 FQGNSA.